What follows describes a single T cell receptor beta chain. This sample is part of a study of blood T cell repertoires in COVID-19. Study-level information: Each recovered donor of Cohort 3 presented with two negative PCRs, clearance, or symptom resolution. Researchers got acute and convalescent COVID-19 samples from the United States, Italy and Spain.

Original data processing: Amplifying reference gene primers gave estimates of nucleated cell counts. Assay: immunoSEQ multiplex PCR; the TCRdb copy retains only in-frame clones and omits some. The D gene and trimming were derived from the DNA, and the V and J assignments and clone size from that table. The table includes 200,000 to 250,000 clones, approximately 87% detected once. Participants were aged about 18 to 90 years, lived in some 23 US areas, and enrolled virtually. The specimen sequenced was PBMCs or T cells enriched from blood (not recorded which). This clonotype was sampled from a woman aged 50 to 65 in a cohort exposed to, infected with or recovered from COVID-19 (not recorded which).

DNA for the CDR3: TGTGCCATCAGCGCAGGGGACCCTAATGAAAAACTGTTTTTT. This gives the protein CAISAGDPNEKLFF. The J gene is TRBJ1-4, the V gene TRBV10-3; D is perhaps TRBD1 (6 bases). V lost 6 bases to trimming and J lost 3 bases, with 11 bases between them. The V gene's germline CDR1 is ENHRY and CDR2 SYGVKD. The CDR3 has 14 amino acids.